The 28 T cell receptor beta chains below all came from one sample that was sequenced in a study of blood T cell repertoires in COVID-19. Measured with immunoSEQ multiplex PCR; TCRdb has only the in-frame clones, and not every one. The top ten hold less than 6% of the sample, which has about 200,000 clones, roughly 80% seen once. Input material: peripheral blood. All receptors come from a woman in her 70s with acute or convalescent COVID-19.

The chain is built from TRBV18 and TRBJ2-1, with 11 bases that match TRBD2. Trimming cost V 1 base and J 0 bases; bases outside gene matches: 11. The CDR3 runs to 20 residues. Germline CDR1 reads KGHSH; CDR2 reads LQKENI. CDR3 DNA sequence: TGTGCCAGCTCACCACGGCAGGGGGGACTAGCGGAGCTCTCCTACAATGAGCAGTTCTTC. Its protein product is CASSPRQGGLAELSYNEQFF.

The chain couples TRBV5-1 to TRBJ2-5; TRBD2 matches 8 bases. J gave up 5 bases and V 3 bases, and 6 bases lay outside the gene matches. CDR3 length equals 14 residues. CDR1 is SGHRS and CDR2 is YFSETQ in the germline V gene. The CDR3 DNA follows: TGCGCCAGCAGCTCCGGGGGGGGGCAGGAGACCCAGTACTTC. This encodes CASSSGGGQETQYF.

This clone has just a few counts. Other DNA sequences from this sample encode an identical CDR3 as well. The rearrangement links TRBV24-1 to TRBJ1-4, with TRBD1 matching over 9 bases. This CDR3 region has 15 residues. Trimming took 4 bases from V and 7 from J; bases not matched to a gene: 6. Germline V gene lookup returns CDR1 KGHDR and CDR2 SFDVKD. CDR3 amino acids: CATSDPTGGGEKLFF. The DNA of the CDR3 is TGTGCCACCAGTGACCCGACAGGGGGTGGTGAAAAACTGTTTTTT.

V gene TRBV30 combines with J gene TRBJ2-3; 11 nucleotides align to TRBD2. The V segment lost 3 bases and the J segment 6 bases; nucleotides outside the gene matches: 8. The CDR3 has 15 residues. Germline CDR1 and CDR2: GTSNPN and SVGIG (reference sequence). CDR3: CAWRTLAGVRDTQYF. Written as DNA, the CDR3 is TGTGCCTGGAGGACACTAGCGGGAGTTCGGGATACGCAGTATTTT.

The rearrangement joins TRBV5-1 to TRBJ2-3; TRBD2 agrees at 10 bases. Germline V lookup: CDR1 SGHRS, CDR2 YFSETQ. V was pared by 4 bases and J by 0 bases, with 5 bases of the junction left unmatched. This CDR3 is 16 amino acids long. The CDR3 loop reads CASSPGLASSTDTQYF. As DNA, the CDR3 is TGCGCCAGCAGCCCGGGACTAGCGTCTAGCACAGATACGCAGTATTTT. Variable domain in full (rest from reference TRBV5-1 and TRBJ2-3): KAGVTQTPRYLIKTRGQQVTLSCSPISGHRSVSWYQQTPGQGLQFLFEYFSETQRNKGNFPGRFSGRQFSNSRSEMNVSTLELGDSALYLCASSPGLASSTDTQYFGPGTRLTVL.

J is TRBJ1-2 and V is TRBV2, with D perhaps TRBD1 (5 bases). The CDR3 has 14 residues. Trimming left V 6 bases short and J 3 bases short, with 14 bases between. Per the germline V gene, CDR1 is SNHLY and CDR2 is FYNNEI. CDR3 nucleotides: TGTGCCAGCAGCCGGGGGAGGGATGACTATGGCTACACCTTC. Protein sequence: CASSRGRDDYGYTF.

The rearrangement links TRBV6-1 to TRBJ2-4; 7 positions match TRBD2. Germline V gives CDR1 MNHNS, CDR2 SASEGT. This CDR3 has 17 amino acids. The trim removed 2 bases at V and 3 bases at J, leaving 10 bases unmatched. CDR3 residues: CASSESIGLGRKNIQYF. The CDR3 nucleotides are TGTGCCAGCAGTGAATCTATTGGACTAGGGCGCAAAAACATTCAGTACTTC.

The chain employs TRBV4-2 and TRBJ1-2, with D possibly matching TRBD1 (5 bases). Trimming took off 0 bases at V and 4 bases at J, with 9 bases between the two ends. The CDR3 totals 14 residues. Germline lookup yields CDR1 LGHNA and CDR2 YNFKEQ. The CDR3 region is CASSQEQETYGYTF. CDR3 nucleotide sequence: TGTGCCAGCAGCCAAGAACAGGAGACCTATGGCTACACCTTC.

The chain joins TRBV28 to TRBJ1-4, with 9 bases matching TRBD1. The CDR3 has 15 amino acids. J was trimmed by 4 bases and V by 5 bases; bases with no gene match: 5. Looked up from germline, CDR1 is MDHEN and CDR2 is SYDVKM. CDR3 loop: CASSPWTGDNEKLFF. The DNA of the CDR3 is TGTGCCAGCAGTCCATGGACAGGGGATAATGAAAAACTGTTTTTT.

V usage is TRBV4-1 and J usage is TRBJ2-1; TRBD2 matches 7 bases. The CDR3 is made up of 15 amino acids. Losses at the gene ends were 4 bases for V and 6 bases for J; bases not matched to a gene: 9. CDR1 is MGHRA, CDR2 YSYEKL, per germline. The CDR3 sequence: CASSPLAAPGNEQFF. The CDR3 DNA reads TGCGCCAGCAGCCCGCTAGCGGCTCCGGGCAATGAGCAGTTCTTC.

V usage is TRBV9 and J usage is TRBJ2-1; 14 bases are a match to TRBD2. V shed 3 bases and J 5 bases; nucleotides not matched to a gene: 13. Germline-derived CDR1 and CDR2 are SGDLS and YYNGEE. The CDR3 is 19 amino acids. The CDR3, as DNA: TGTGCCAGCAGCGCCGACTCGGGACTAGCGGGAGTGTCGAACAATGAGCAGTTCTTC. Protein sequence: CASSADSGLAGVSNNEQFF.

The chain carries TRBV27 and TRBJ2-3, with D possibly TRBD1 on 5 matching bases. V was cut by 2 bases and J by 10 bases, with 10 bases left in between. Germline CDR1 and CDR2: MNHEY and SMNVEV (reference sequence). The CDR3 covers 12 residues. Here the CDR3 reads CASSLVGAPQYF. The CDR3 DNA reads TGTGCCAGCAGTTTAGTAGGGGCGCCGCAGTATTTT.

The rearrangement joins TRBV28 to TRBJ1-2; the D gene is possibly TRBD1 (5 bases). CDR3 length: 11 amino acids. CDR1 MDHEN and CDR2 SYDVKM come from the germline V gene. V was cut by 5 bases and J by 10 bases, with 11 bases left in between. CDR3 nucleotides: TGTGCCAGCAGTCGACAGTTAGCCTACACCTTC. Translation gives CASSRQLAYTF.

V and J are TRBV28 and TRBJ2-5; perhaps TRBD1 as D (6 bases). CDR1 is MDHEN and CDR2 is SYDVKM in the germline V gene. V lost 6 bases to trimming and J lost 4 bases, with 12 bases between them. This CDR3 region has 13 residues. The CDR3 spells CASSAGTPETQYF. The DNA for the CDR3 is TGTGCCAGCAGCGCCGGGACACCAGAGACCCAGTACTTC.

This rearrangement joins TRBV6-5 to TRBJ2-1; 7 bases align to TRBD2. The CDR3 covers 15 residues. The trim removed 7 bases at V and 7 bases at J, leaving 13 bases unmatched. Germline V CDR1 and CDR2: MNHEY, SVGAGI. The CDR3: CASTLRAGEWNEQFF. The CDR3, as DNA: TGTGCCAGCACCTTACGGGCGGGAGAATGGAATGAGCAGTTCTTC.

With respect to this clone: The same CDR3 arises from other DNA sequences in this sample as well. V and J are TRBV3-1 (or the pseudogene TRBV3-2) and TRBJ2-2; a weak D match, TRBD2 (5 bases). Trimming shortened V by 3 bases and J by 5 bases, and 7 bases separated the two germline ends. Germline V gene data show CDR1 as LGHDT and CDR2 as YNNKEL (reference sequence). This CDR3 is 13 amino acids long. CDR3 region: CASSHSVTGELFF. The CDR3 DNA sequence: TGTGCCAGCAGCCATAGCGTAACCGGGGAGCTGTTTTTT.

This chain's CDR3 is CASSKRDSPLHF. For the CDR3, the DNA is TGTGCCAGTAGTAAGAGAGATTCACCCCTCCACTTT. The chain joins TRBV19 to TRBJ1-6; unclear D gene. Looked up from germline, CDR1 is LNHDA and CDR2 is SQIVND (reference sequence). This CDR3 spans 12 amino acids. V was pared by 4 bases and J by 8 bases, with 6 bases between.

On this clone itself: This specimen includes other DNA sequences encoding the same CDR3. The CDR3 region is CASSEEGGVGSPLHF. In DNA, the CDR3 is TGTGCCAGCAGTGAAGAGGGAGGGGTCGGTTCACCCCTCCACTTT. V is TRBV6-1 and J is TRBJ1-6, with TRBD1 as a possible D gene (5 bases). This CDR3 spans 15 amino acids. Germline V gives CDR1 MNHNS, CDR2 SASEGT. Trimming took off 1 base at V and 9 bases at J, with 13 bases between the two ends.

The V gene is TRBV5-5, the J gene TRBJ2-7, with D unclear. The CDR3 covers 14 residues. The germline CDR1 and CDR2 sequences are SGHKS and YYEKEE (reference sequence). V gave up 0 bases and J gave up 0 bases, with 7 bases separating them. The CDR3 coding sequence is TGTGCCAGCAGCTTGGGTCTACTCTCCTACGAGCAGTACTTC. Amino acids: CASSLGLLSYEQYF. The whole variable domain, filled in from reference TRBV5-5 and TRBJ2-7, reads DAGVTQSPTHLIKTRGQQVTLRCSPISGHKSVSWYQQVLGQGPQFIFQYYEKEERGRGNFPDRFSARQFPNYSSELNVNALLLGDSALYLCASSLGLLSYEQYFGPGTRLTVT.

This clone was seen once. This CDR3 reads CSVEDHRLAGGRAVGQFF. CDR3 in DNA: TGCAGCGTTGAAGATCACAGACTAGCGGGAGGCCGCGCAGTGGGGCAGTTCTTC. The V and J genes are TRBV29-1 and TRBJ2-1; 13 bases are a match to TRBD2. CDR3 length: 18 amino acids. Per the germline V gene, CDR1 is SQVTM and CDR2 is ANQGSEA. Unmatched junction bases numbered 17, after V lost 0 bases and J lost 12 bases.

This clone was seen just once. The genes are TRBV28 and TRBJ2-3; 8 bases are shared with TRBD1. The CDR3 is 19 residues long. Germline values: CDR1 MDHEN, CDR2 SYDVKM. The ends lost 6 bases at V and 3 bases at J; junction bases unmatched: 20. The CDR3 sequence is CASRTDRVATEVETDTQYF. CDR3 DNA: TGTGCCAGCAGGACGGACAGGGTTGCTACGGAGGTTGAAACAGATACGCAGTATTTT.

V usage is TRBV5-1 and J usage is TRBJ2-1; TRBD2 aligns across 12 bases. The germline gives CDR1 SGHRS, CDR2 YFSETQ. The ends lost 5 bases at V and 8 bases at J; junction bases unmatched: 5. The CDR3 totals 14 residues. The DNA of the CDR3 is TGCGCCAGCAGGACTAGCGGGAGATGGTATGAGCAGTTCTTC. It yields the protein CASRTSGRWYEQFF. Drawing the rest from reference TRBV5-1 and TRBJ2-1, the complete variable domain is KAGVTQTPRYLIKTRGQQVTLSCSPISGHRSVSWYQQTPGQGLQFLFEYFSETQRNKGNFPGRFSGRQFSNSRSEMNVSTLELGDSALYLCASRTSGRWYEQFFGPGTRLTVL.

The chain is built from TRBV27 and TRBJ1-2, with 12 bases identical to TRBD1. V lost 8 bases to trimming and J lost 4 bases; unmatched junction nucleotides: 11. The CDR3 is 16 amino acids. Germline V gene sequence: CDR1 MNHEY, CDR2 SMNVEV (reference sequence). CDR3 sequence (DNA): TGTGCCAGCGCTCCCGGGACAGGGGGCATTGGCTATGGCTACACCTTC. Translated, it gives CASAPGTGGIGYGYTF.

The chain carries TRBV10-3 and TRBJ1-5; D unresolved. The ends were cut back, 0 bases at V and 5 bases at J, with 17 bases in the middle. The CDR3 consists of 17 residues. Germline assignment: CDR1 ENHRY and CDR2 SYGVKD. The DNA for the CDR3 is TGTGCCATCAGTGAGTCGAGAGTTTACAGCCTCGATCAGCCCCAGCATTTT. Translation gives CAISESRVYSLDQPQHF.

The chain links TRBV25-1 to TRBJ2-7, with TRBD2 identical over 7 bases. Unmatched junction bases numbered 15, after V lost 5 bases and J lost 5 bases. Germline-derived CDR1 and CDR2 are MGHDK and SYGVNS. The CDR3 has 16 residues. In DNA, the CDR3 is TGTGCCAGCAGTAACACACTAGCGACTCCCCTACACGAGCAGTACTTC. Protein sequence: CASSNTLATPLHEQYF.

The chain carries TRBV28 and TRBJ1-2, with TRBD1 as a possible D gene (5 bases). V was pared by 6 bases and J by 3 bases, with 17 bases between. The CDR3 loop spans 15 amino acids. Germline V gene data show CDR1 as MDHEN and CDR2 as SYDVKM. CDR3 nucleotide sequence: TGTGCCAGCAGCTCTCGGGGGATGAGGGACTATGGCTACACCTTC. It specifies CASSSRGMRDYGYTF.

The chain recombines TRBV6-5 with TRBJ2-1; the match to TRBD1 covers 9 bases. The CDR3 is 15 residues long. After removal of 11 bases from V and 3 bases from J, the junction contained 11 bases not matched to a gene. Germline-derived CDR1 and CDR2 are MNHEY and SVGAGI. The CDR3 DNA is TGTGCCGGCACCACCGGGACAGGGTTCTACAATGAGCAGTTCTTC. This gives the protein CAGTTGTGFYNEQFF.

This sequence joins TRBV29-1 and TRBJ2-5, with 10 bases identical to TRBD2. V lost 2 bases and J lost 7; bases outside the gene matches: 19. The V gene's germline CDR1 is SQVTM and CDR2 ANQGSEA. The CDR3 totals 18 residues. The CDR3 loop reads CSVESPYYSGRSDVTQYF. The CDR3 coding sequence is TGCAGCGTTGAATCCCCCTACTATAGCGGGAGGTCTGACGTGACCCAGTACTTC.